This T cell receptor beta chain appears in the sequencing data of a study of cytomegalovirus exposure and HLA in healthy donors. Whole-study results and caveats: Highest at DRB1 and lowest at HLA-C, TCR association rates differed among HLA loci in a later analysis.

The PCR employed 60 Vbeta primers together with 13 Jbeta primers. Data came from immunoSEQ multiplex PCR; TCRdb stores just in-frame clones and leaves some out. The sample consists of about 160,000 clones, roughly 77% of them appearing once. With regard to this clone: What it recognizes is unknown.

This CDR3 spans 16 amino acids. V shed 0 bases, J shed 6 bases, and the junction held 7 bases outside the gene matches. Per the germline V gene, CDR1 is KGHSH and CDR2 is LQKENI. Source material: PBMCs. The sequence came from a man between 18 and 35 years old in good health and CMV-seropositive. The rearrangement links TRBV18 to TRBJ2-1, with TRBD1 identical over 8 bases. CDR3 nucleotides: TGTGCCAGCTCACCACCCGGACAGGGTGGGATCAATGAGCAGTTCTTC. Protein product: CASSPPGQGGINEQFF.